What follows is one TCR beta chain and its context. Its antigen is unknown. This specimen belongs to a study of cytomegalovirus exposure and HLA in healthy donors. On the study more broadly: The 120 validation repertoires were produced on the same platform as the 500 to 800 repertoires of the first cohort. This was reported in a later analysis.

The protocol was immunoSEQ multiplex PCR, while the TCRdb copy is restricted to in-frame clones and leaves out a portion. The data contain 55,000 to 65,000 clones, 85% to 95% of them singletons. Study-level results: Altogether, some 160 TCR beta chains were recorded as cytomegalovirus-associated. Under in vitro conditions, three CMV-associated chains were confirmed as specific for CMV antigens. Reportedly, diagnosis of cytomegalovirus status by the classifier showed high specificity and sensitivity.

With V trimmed by 5 bases and J by 7 bases, 5 bases remained unmatched. CDR1 MNHEY and CDR2 SMNVEV come from the germline V gene (reference sequence). The CDR3 spans 14 residues. Material: PBMCs. This chain joins TRBV27 and TRBJ1-4; 9 bases are shared with TRBD1. The sequence was collected from a woman under 30 in good health and CMV-seropositive. The CDR3 here is CASSLGTGFEKLFF. The CDR3, as DNA: TGTGCCAGCAGTCTCGGGACAGGGTTTGAAAAACTGTTTTTT.